This T cell receptor beta chain was identified during a study of CD8+CD57+ T cells in acquired aplastic anemia. Whole-study context: DNA per sorted CD4+ or CD8+ sample ranged roughly 0.19 to 30 ug, averaging roughly 3.3 ug. CD4+ reads averaged about 9.9 million in healthy donors.

Germline V gene data show CDR1 as SGHVS and CDR2 as FNYEAQ. The CDR3 is made up of 17 amino acids. V was trimmed by 5 bases and J by 4 bases, leaving 24 bases between them. Study results and caveats: Levels of CD8+ Simpson's diversity were not significantly distinct in patients versus controls. There were over 25 CD8+ CDR3 sequences that occurred in both patients and controls.

This clonotype was recorded at least ten times. The target antigen is unknown. It was genomic DNA that served as the template for profiling TCR beta VDJ and CDR3. TCRdb redid the calling of the reads with MiXCR, one entry per CDR3 protein. The data contain over 200,000 distinct CDR3 sequences, around 60% of them seen just once; the ten biggest clones take up over 25%. The chain recombines TRBV7-6 with TRBJ2-7, with a weak D call TRBD2 (6 bases). The clonotype was recovered from a human donor in good health. The sample taken for sequencing was sorted CD4+, CD8+, or CD8+CD57+ T cells (not recorded which) from PBMCs. The CDR3 spells CASSPGGAVQASYEQYF. The CDR3 DNA sequence: TGTGCCAGCAGCCCCGGCGGGGCTGTACAGGCTTCTTACGAGCAGTACTTC.